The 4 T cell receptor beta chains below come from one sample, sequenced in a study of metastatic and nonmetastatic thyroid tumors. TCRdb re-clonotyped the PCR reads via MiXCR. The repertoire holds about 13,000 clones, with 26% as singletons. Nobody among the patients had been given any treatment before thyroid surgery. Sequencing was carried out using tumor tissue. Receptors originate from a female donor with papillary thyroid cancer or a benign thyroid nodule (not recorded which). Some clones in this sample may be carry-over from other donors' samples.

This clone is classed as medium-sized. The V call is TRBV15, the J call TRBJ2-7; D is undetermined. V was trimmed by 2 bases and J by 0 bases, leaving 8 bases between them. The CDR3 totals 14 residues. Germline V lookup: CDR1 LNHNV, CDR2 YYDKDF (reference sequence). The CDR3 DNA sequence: TGTGCCACCAGCAGACAGTTGAGCTCCTACGAGCAGTACTTC. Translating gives CATSRQLSSYEQYF.

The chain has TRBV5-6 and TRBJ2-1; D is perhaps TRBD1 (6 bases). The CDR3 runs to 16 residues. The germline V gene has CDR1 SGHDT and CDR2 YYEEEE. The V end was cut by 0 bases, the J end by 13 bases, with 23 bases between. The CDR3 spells CASSLAGTCPKAGQFF. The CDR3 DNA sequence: TGTGCCAGCAGCTTGGCCGGGACATGCCCCAAGGCAGGCCAGTTCTTC.

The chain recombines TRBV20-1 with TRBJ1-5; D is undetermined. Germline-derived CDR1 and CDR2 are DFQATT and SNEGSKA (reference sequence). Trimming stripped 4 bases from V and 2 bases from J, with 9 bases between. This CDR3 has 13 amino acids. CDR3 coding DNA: TGCAGTGCTATGGGTGGGGGCAATCAGCCCCAGCATTTT. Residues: CSAMGGGNQPQHF.

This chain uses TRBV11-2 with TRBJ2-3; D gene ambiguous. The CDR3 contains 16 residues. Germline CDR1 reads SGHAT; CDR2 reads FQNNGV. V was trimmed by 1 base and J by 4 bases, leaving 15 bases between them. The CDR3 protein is CASSLVDITPADTQYF. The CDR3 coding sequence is TGTGCCAGCAGCTTAGTTGACATTACACCGGCAGATACGCAGTATTTT. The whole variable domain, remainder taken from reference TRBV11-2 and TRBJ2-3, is EAGVAQSPRYKIIEKRQSVAFWCNPISGHATLYWYQQILGQGPKLLIQFQNNGVVDDSQLPKDRFSAERLKGVDSTLKIQPAKLEDSAVYLCASSLVDITPADTQYFGPGTRLTVL.